This T cell receptor beta chain comes out of a study of T-cell reconstitution after alpha-beta-depleted transplantation in children. This CDR3 region has 14 residues. Germline CDR1 reads SEHNR; CDR2 reads FQNEAQ (reference sequence). The V and J ends lost 3 bases and 3 bases respectively, with 8 bases between them. The TCRbeta library incorporated unique molecular identifiers. In TCRdb, the PCR reads were re-called with MiXCR into one record per CDR3 protein. The sample contains about 980,000 distinct CDR3 sequences, roughly 31% of which appear only once. To note about this clonotype: Its matching antigen is unknown.

General study points: Reports say that about two months after transplant, the alpha-beta T cells came out of several hundred graft clones that had expanded.

The sequencing used PBMCs, mostly from graft donor cells, collected 360 days after TCRalphabeta/CD19-depleted stem cell transplant. The rearrangement uses TRBV7-9 and TRBJ2-2; D gene unclear. This clonotype originated in a boy less than two years old who had a stem cell transplant for SCID, so the T cells may come from the graft donor. The CDR3 nucleotides read TGTGCCAGCAGCTTCGCGCGGCACACCGGGGAGCTGTTTTTT. Residues: CASSFARHTGELFF.